This T cell receptor (beta chain) was identified in a study of shared clonotypes between healthy human individuals. Study observations and caveats: Large depth notwithstanding, sorted-subset sequencing proved incomplete by rarefaction.

Repertoires were generated with immunoSEQ multiplex PCR, while TCRdb's copy carries only in-frame clones and drops some. The data hold about 2.1 million clones, with over 85% observed a single time. On this clone itself: What it binds is unknown.

Germline V lookup: CDR1 MNHEY, CDR2 SVGAGI. V was clipped by 5 bases and J by 6 bases; unmatched bases: 6. The CDR3 contains 14 residues. CD45RO-negative, CCR7-positively selected cells formed the naive CD8 fraction, excluding terminally differentiated effector memory CD45RA+ cells. This clonotype originated in a man between 18 and 35 years old in good health. Some clones in this sample may be carry-over from other donors' samples. J is TRBJ2-7 and V is TRBV6-5, with 11 bases that match TRBD1. The specimen sequenced was naive CD8+ T cells from PBMCs. The chain's CDR3 is CASSKSGTGGEQYF. The CDR3 nucleotides read TGTGCCAGCAGTAAGTCCGGGACAGGGGGCGAGCAGTACTTC.